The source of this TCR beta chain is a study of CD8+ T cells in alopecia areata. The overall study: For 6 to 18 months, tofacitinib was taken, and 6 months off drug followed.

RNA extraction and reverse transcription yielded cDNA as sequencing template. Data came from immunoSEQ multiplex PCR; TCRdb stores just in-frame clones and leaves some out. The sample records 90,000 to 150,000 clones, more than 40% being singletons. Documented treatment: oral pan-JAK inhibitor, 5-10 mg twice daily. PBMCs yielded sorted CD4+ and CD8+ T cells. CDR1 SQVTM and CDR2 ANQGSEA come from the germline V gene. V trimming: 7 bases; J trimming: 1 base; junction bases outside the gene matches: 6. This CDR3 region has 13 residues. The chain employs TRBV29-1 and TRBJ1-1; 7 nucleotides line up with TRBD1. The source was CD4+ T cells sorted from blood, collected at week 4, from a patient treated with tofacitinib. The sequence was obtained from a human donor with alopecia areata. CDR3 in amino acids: CSATGTANTEAFF. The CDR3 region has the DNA TGCAGCGCTACCGGGACAGCGAACACTGAAGCTTTCTTT.